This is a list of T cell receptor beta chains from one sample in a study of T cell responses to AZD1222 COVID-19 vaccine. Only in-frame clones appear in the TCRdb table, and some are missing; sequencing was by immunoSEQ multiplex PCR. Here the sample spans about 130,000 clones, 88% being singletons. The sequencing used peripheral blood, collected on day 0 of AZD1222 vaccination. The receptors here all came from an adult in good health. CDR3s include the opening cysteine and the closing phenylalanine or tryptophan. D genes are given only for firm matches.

cdr3_aa: CASSYSNPGPGEYF
d_call: .
v_call: TRBV6-2/TRBV6-3

cdr3_aa: CASSTPGTVNTEAFF
d_call: TRBD1
v_call: TRBV19

cdr3_aa: CASSELLNTEAFF
d_call: .
v_call: TRBV7-9

cdr3_aa: CSAARTVNTEAFF
d_call: .
v_call: TRBV29-1

cdr3_aa: CASSQSDTQYF
d_call: .
v_call: TRBV3-1/TRBV3-2

cdr3_aa: CASSLRGEGEAFF
d_call: .
v_call: TRBV7-9

cdr3_aa: CASSEAGGLQTQYF
d_call: TRBD2
v_call: TRBV9

cdr3_aa: CASSLRGQGREKLFF
d_call: .
v_call: TRBV7-2

cdr3_aa: CATSRDQGRYEKLFF
d_call: .
v_call: TRBV15

cdr3_aa: CASSPTTGGQETQYF
d_call: TRBD1
v_call: TRBV18

cdr3_aa: CASSPSGGDGELFF
d_call: TRBD2
v_call: TRBV4-3

cdr3_aa: CATSPGLRVARFANTGELFF
d_call: .
v_call: TRBV24-1

cdr3_aa: CASSLQGMNTEAFF
d_call: TRBD1
v_call: TRBV5-1

cdr3_aa: CASSLTTSRNYNEQFF
d_call: TRBD2
v_call: TRBV7-6

cdr3_aa: CASSGGRNQPQHF
d_call: TRBD1
v_call: TRBV3-1/TRBV3-2

cdr3_aa: CASSRTDSPNQPQHF
d_call: .
v_call: TRBV4-1

cdr3_aa: CARFPFQGVPF
d_call: TRBD1
v_call: TRBV19

cdr3_aa: CASSPRGAEQFF
d_call: .
v_call: TRBV9

cdr3_aa: CASSPLPGQGILEDEKLFF
d_call: TRBD1
v_call: TRBV18

cdr3_aa: CASSQDRGGVQFF
d_call: .
v_call: TRBV4-3

cdr3_aa: CASGLGGQGYNEQFF
d_call: TRBD1
v_call: TRBV5-4

cdr3_aa: CASSPGTQNTGELFF
d_call: .
v_call: TRBV28